These 27 T cell receptor beta chains came from one sample sequenced in a study of shared clonotypes between healthy human individuals (dated by TCRdb to the early 2020s). Libraries were built with the immunoSEQ multiplex PCR assay. The immuneACCESS repertoire file appears here via TCRdb, limited to in-frame rearrangements. These files lack a portion of the clones; in checked studies, under half of the deficit traces to unresolved V genes, and the cause of the others is not known. The sample table lists 400,000 to 600,000 clones, 60% to 80% of them with a count of one. The biggest ten clones account for around 12% of the sample. The sample consisted of PBMCs. The receptors derive from a woman between 35 and 50 years old in good health. Some clones in this sample may be carry-over from other donors' samples.

The chain employs TRBV15 and TRBJ2-5; 7 positions match TRBD1. The assigned J gene may be wrong: the sequence end matches TRBJ2-7 better. This CDR3 region has 13 residues. Germline V gives CDR1 LNHNV, CDR2 YYDKDF (reference sequence). The CDR3 here is CATSRDRDYEQYF. CDR3 nucleotide sequence: TGTGCCACCAGCCGTGACAGGGACTACGAGCAGTACTTC.

This rearrangement joins TRBV18 to TRBJ2-2; 8 nucleotides agree with TRBD2. V lost 3 bases to trimming and J lost 1 base; unmatched junction nucleotides: 1. The CDR3 runs 15 residues. From germline, CDR1 is KGHSH and CDR2 LQKENI. The CDR3 region is CASSPGLENTGELFF. CDR3 bases: TGTGCCAGCTCACCGGGACTAGAGAACACCGGGGAGCTGTTTTTT.

The rearrangement joins TRBV6-1 to TRBJ1-5; D uncertain. The V gene lost 4 bases and the J gene lost 3 bases, with 7 bases spanning the gap. The germline V gene encodes CDR1 MNHNS and CDR2 SASEGT. The CDR3 has 13 residues. The chain's CDR3 is CASSVSDNQPQHF. The CDR3 coding sequence is TGTGCCAGCAGTGTTTCTGACAATCAGCCCCAGCATTTT.

The chain is built from TRBV28 and TRBJ2-3; 12 bases map to TRBD2. From germline, CDR1 is MDHEN and CDR2 SYDVKM. The trim removed 5 bases at V and 5 bases at J, leaving 11 bases unmatched. The CDR3 has 17 amino acids. The CDR3 spells CASSVPTSGRGGDTQYF. As DNA, the CDR3 is TGTGCCAGCAGTGTCCCGACTAGCGGGAGAGGCGGAGATACGCAGTATTTT.

This chain connects TRBV7-8 to TRBJ2-7, with D perhaps matching TRBD1 (5 bases). CDR1 and CDR2 from the germline V gene are SGHVS and FQNEAQ. V shed 4 bases and J shed 7 bases, with 14 bases lying between them. The CDR3 has 13 amino acids. The CDR3 is CASSYGPGIEQYF. As DNA, the CDR3 is TGTGCCAGCAGCTACGGCCCAGGGATAGAGCAGTACTTC.

The gene calls are TRBV2 and TRBJ2-2; D may be TRBD1 (6 bases). CDR3 size: 13 residues. V dropped 8 bases and J dropped 4 bases, with 11 bases sitting between them. Germline V gene lookup returns CDR1 SNHLY and CDR2 FYNNEI. The CDR3 here is CASHGTSTGELFF. DNA of the CDR3: TGTGCCAGCCACGGGACAAGCACCGGGGAGCTGTTTTTT. The full variable domain, rest sourced from reference TRBV2 and TRBJ2-2, is EPEVTQTPSHQVTQMGQEVILRCVPISNHLYFYWYRQILGQKVEFLVSFYNNEISEKSEIFDDQFSVERPDGSNFTLKIRSTKLEDSAMYFCASHGTSTGELFFGEGSRLTVL.

The chain employs TRBV7-3 and TRBJ2-1; 7 bases align to TRBD2. Germline assignment: CDR1 SGHTA and CDR2 FQGTGA. The CDR3 sequence is 15 residues long. V dropped 3 bases and J dropped 8; count of bases not matched to a gene: 10. The CDR3 DNA reads as TGTGCCAGCAGCTTGGAGGGAGGGCCGTTCTATGAGCAGTTCTTC. This codes for CASSLEGGPFYEQFF.

This rearrangement joins TRBV9 to TRBJ2-1; D not certain. Germline loops: CDR1 SGDLS, CDR2 YYNGEE. CDR3 length: 15 amino acids. Trimming removed 0 bases at V and 6 bases at J, with 13 bases between. The CDR3 sequence is CASSVGEDPFNEQFF. The CDR3 DNA is TGTGCCAGCAGCGTAGGTGAGGACCCTTTCAATGAGCAGTTCTTC. Together with reference TRBV9 and TRBJ2-1, the CDR3 gives the full variable domain: DSGVTQTPKHLITATGQRVTLRCSPRSGDLSVYWYQQSLDQGLQFLIQYYNGEERAKGNILERFSAQQFPDLHSELNLSSLELGDSALYFCASSVGEDPFNEQFFGPGTRLTVL.

V gene TRBV19 combines with J gene TRBJ1-5; 8 positions agree with TRBD1. The J segment lost 4 bases and the V segment lost 7 bases, leaving 12 bases of the junction unmatched. The CDR3 covers 16 residues. Germline V lookup: CDR1 LNHDA, CDR2 SQIVND (reference sequence). The CDR3 sequence: CASTPAPQGANQPQHF. The CDR3 coding sequence is TGTGCCAGTACCCCAGCACCTCAGGGGGCGAATCAGCCCCAGCATTTT.

V and J are TRBV2 and TRBJ1-1; no definite D call. CDR1 and CDR2 (germline): SNHLY, FYNNEI. The CDR3 sequence is 13 residues long. Trimming shortened V by 6 bases and J by 1 base, and 9 bases separated the two germline ends. CDR3 coding DNA: TGTGCCAGCAGGCTGACGGCGAACACTGAAGCTTTCTTT. It codes for CASRLTANTEAFF.

This clone has more than one count but fewer than ten. The rearrangement uses TRBV6-5 and TRBJ2-7; D is unresolved. The length of the CDR3 is 14 residues. Trimming took 6 bases from V and 0 from J, leaving 12 bases between them. Germline V lookup: CDR1 MNHEY, CDR2 SVGAGI. DNA of the CDR3: TGTGCCAGCAGCCGGACGGCCAGCTCCTACGAGCAGTACTTC. Translation gives CASSRTASSYEQYF.

The gene calls are TRBV10-3 and TRBJ2-7; the D gene could be TRBD1 or TRBD2 (5 bases each). Per the germline V gene, CDR1 is ENHRY and CDR2 is SYGVKD. V lost 4 bases to trimming and J lost 2 bases, with 9 bases between them. The CDR3 covers 13 residues. As DNA, the CDR3 is TGTGCCATCAGTGTTGGGACGACCTACGAGCAGTACTTC. This translates into CAISVGTTYEQYF.

This clone was seen once. The chain joins TRBV5-8 to TRBJ2-3, with D uncertain. The CDR3 has 16 residues. CDR1 is SGHTS and CDR2 is YDEGEE in the germline V gene. V was pared by 0 bases and J by 0 bases, with 11 bases between. CDR3 sequence (DNA): TGTGCCAGCAGCTTGGGTCTCAGGATTAGCACAGATACGCAGTATTTT. This encodes CASSLGLRISTDTQYF.

CDR3 loop: CASSQDGRNTIYF. The CDR3 DNA is TGCGCCAGCAGCCAGGACGGGAGAAACACCATATATTTT. The rearrangement links TRBV5-1 to TRBJ1-3; D remains unclear. CDR1 is SGHRS, CDR2 YFSETQ, per germline. V lost 4 bases to trimming and J lost 5 bases, with 10 bases between them. The CDR3 spans 13 residues.

The chain couples TRBV28 to TRBJ2-7; D is tentatively TRBD1 or TRBD2 (5 bases each). Trimming stripped 7 bases from V and 7 bases from J, with 11 bases between. Germline values: CDR1 MDHEN, CDR2 SYDVKM. The CDR3 spans 11 residues. In DNA, the CDR3 is TGTGCCAGCACCAACGAGGGGGAGCAGTACTTC. This translates into CASTNEGEQYF.

The chain carries TRBV19 and TRBJ1-4, with 7 bases fitting TRBD1. Trimming cost V 10 bases and J 10 bases; bases outside gene matches: 18. CDR3 length: 15 amino acids. Per the germline V gene, CDR1 is LNHDA and CDR2 is SQIVND (reference sequence). This CDR3 is CATLRPDRNGGKLFF. Here the CDR3 DNA reads TGTGCCACTCTCCGGCCGGACAGGAATGGGGGAAAACTGTTTTTT. Filled out from reference TRBV19 and TRBJ1-4, the complete variable domain reads DGGITQSPKYLFRKEGQNVTLSCEQNLNHDAMYWYRQDPGQGLRLIYYSQIVNDFQKGDIAEGYSVSREKKESFPLTVTSAQKNPTAFYLCATLRPDRNGGKLFFGSGTQLSVL.

This rearrangement joins TRBV5-1 to TRBJ2-3, with 11 bases that match TRBD2. The ends lost 2 bases at V and 4 bases at J; junction bases unmatched: 12. Germline lookup yields CDR1 SGHRS and CDR2 YFSETQ. This CDR3 region has 18 residues. CDR3 bases: TGCGCCAGCAGCTTAGGGACTAGCGGAAACACCGGGGCAGATACGCAGTATTTT. Translation gives CASSLGTSGNTGADTQYF.

The DNA for the CDR3 is TGTGCCAGCACCCAGACTAGCGAGAGCTCCTACGAGCAGTACTTC. Translated, it gives CASTQTSESSYEQYF. The J gene is TRBJ2-7, the V gene TRBV21-1; the D segment call TRBD2 is taken from the table without a DNA check. TRBV21-1 is annotated as a pseudogene. This CDR3 has 15 residues.

V and J are TRBV19 and TRBJ2-7, with 10 bases identical to TRBD1. This CDR3 spans 16 amino acids. V lost 10 bases and J lost 0; bases outside the gene matches: 12. Per germline, CDR1 LNHDA and CDR2 SQIVND (reference sequence). The CDR3 reads CATQPRRTGGSYEQYF. In DNA form, the CDR3 reads TGTGCCACGCAGCCGCGTAGGACAGGGGGCTCCTACGAGCAGTACTTC. The full variable domain, with the rest looked up from reference TRBV19 and TRBJ2-7, is DGGITQSPKYLFRKEGQNVTLSCEQNLNHDAMYWYRQDPGQGLRLIYYSQIVNDFQKGDIAEGYSVSREKKESFPLTVTSAQKNPTAFYLCATQPRRTGGSYEQYFGPGTRLTVT.

The chain recombines TRBV7-3 with TRBJ2-7; 9 bases are shared with TRBD2. The CDR3 loop spans 15 amino acids. Losses at the gene ends were 4 bases for V and 3 bases for J; bases not matched to a gene: 7. Germline CDR1 and CDR2: SGHTA and FQGTGA. CDR3 sequence reads: CASSSLAGDHYEQYF. The DNA for the CDR3 is TGTGCCAGCAGCTCCTTAGCGGGGGATCACTACGAGCAGTACTTC.

The chain joins TRBV4-1 to TRBJ2-7; tentatively, D is TRBD1 (6 bases). Per germline, CDR1 MGHRA and CDR2 YSYEKL. The V end lost 2 bases, the J end lost 0 bases, and 14 bases lay between the germline ends. This CDR3 spans 16 amino acids. The CDR3 here is CASSQWVTGSSYEQYF. The CDR3, as DNA: TGCGCCAGCAGCCAATGGGTAACAGGGAGCTCCTACGAGCAGTACTTC.

The chain is built from TRBV28 and TRBJ1-2, with 9 bases that match TRBD1. V lost 4 bases to trimming and J lost 7 bases; unmatched junction nucleotides: 4. Germline values: CDR1 MDHEN, CDR2 SYDVKM. This CDR3 is 13 amino acids long. CDR3 in amino acids: CASSWGQGGGYTF. For the CDR3, the DNA is TGTGCCAGCAGTTGGGGACAGGGAGGTGGCTACACCTTC.

The chain employs TRBV5-1 and TRBJ2-1, with no clear D. This CDR3 has 15 amino acids. Per the germline V gene, CDR1 is SGHRS and CDR2 is YFSETQ. V shed 0 bases and J shed 0 bases, with 7 bases lying between them. DNA of the CDR3: TGCGCCAGCAGCTTGGCGCCGGACTCCTACAATGAGCAGTTCTTC. Its translation: CASSLAPDSYNEQFF.

The chain employs TRBV10-3 and TRBJ2-7; no clear D. This CDR3 spans 13 amino acids. The germline V and J ends were trimmed by 6 bases and 0 bases, with 9 bases remaining between them. Per the germline V gene, CDR1 is ENHRY and CDR2 is SYGVKD. The CDR3 loop reads CAISSATSYEQYF. CDR3 nucleotides: TGTGCCATCAGCTCGGCCACCTCCTACGAGCAGTACTTC.

The chain has TRBV5-1 and TRBJ2-7; the match to TRBD2 covers 13 bases. With V trimmed by 4 bases and J by 5 bases, 15 bases remained unmatched. This CDR3 region has 18 residues. Germline CDR1 reads SGHRS; CDR2 reads YFSETQ. CDR3 residues: CASSLGTSGKPGEDEQYF. The CDR3 DNA sequence: TGCGCCAGCAGCCTTGGGACTAGCGGGAAACCGGGGGAAGACGAGCAGTACTTC.

For this clone: Other DNA sequences in the same sample also yield this CDR3. The CDR3 reads CASSVGGRSYEQYF. DNA of the CDR3: TGTGCCAGCAGCGTAGGGGGCAGGTCCTACGAGCAGTACTTC. The rearrangement links TRBV9 to TRBJ2-7; D might be TRBD1 (5 bases). The germline V gene has CDR1 SGDLS and CDR2 YYNGEE. The CDR3 contains 14 residues. V dropped 0 bases and J dropped 1 base, with 8 bases sitting between them.

The rearrangement joins TRBV21-1 to TRBJ2-5; the table assigns TRBD2, which was not confirmed against the DNA. TRBV21-1 is recorded as a pseudogene. CDR3 length: 16 residues. The CDR3 loop is CASRTGLATLSETQYF. CDR3 nucleotide sequence: TGTGCCAGCAGGACTGGTTTAGCTACACTTTCTGAGACCCAGTACTTC.